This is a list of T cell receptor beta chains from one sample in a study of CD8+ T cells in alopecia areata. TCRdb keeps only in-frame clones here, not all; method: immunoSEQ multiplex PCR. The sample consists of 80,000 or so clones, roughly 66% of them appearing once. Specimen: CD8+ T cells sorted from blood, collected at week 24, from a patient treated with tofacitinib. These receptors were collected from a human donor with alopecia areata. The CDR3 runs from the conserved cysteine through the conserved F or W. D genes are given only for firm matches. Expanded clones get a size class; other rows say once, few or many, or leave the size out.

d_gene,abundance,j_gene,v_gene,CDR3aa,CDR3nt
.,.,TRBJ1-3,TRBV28,CASSFGSVKNTIYF,TGTGCCAGCAGTTTTGGGTCCGTTAAGAACACCATATATTTT
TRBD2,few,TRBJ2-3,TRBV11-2,CASSSLAGAPDTQYF,TGTGCCAGCAGCTCCCTAGCGGGGGCACCCGATACGCAGTATTTT
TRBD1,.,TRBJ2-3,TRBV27,CASSLGQGTRDTQYF,TGTGCCAGCAGTTTGGGACAGGGAACGAGGGATACGCAGTATTTT
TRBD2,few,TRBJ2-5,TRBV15,CATSRDLGLAEEQYF,TGTGCCACCAGCAGAGATCTGGGACTAGCGGAAGAGCAGTACTTC
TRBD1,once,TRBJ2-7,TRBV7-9,CASSFGQGVYEQYF,TGTGCCAGCAGCTTCGGACAGGGAGTCTACGAGCAGTACTTC
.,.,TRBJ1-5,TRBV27,CASSSGVGWGQPQHF,TGTGCCAGCAGCTCGGGTGTGGGTTGGGGACAGCCCCAGCATTTT
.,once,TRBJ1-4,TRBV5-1,CASRIGLTTNEKLFF,TGCGCCAGCAGGATCGGCCTCACAACTAATGAAAAACTGTTTTTT
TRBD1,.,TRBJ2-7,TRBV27,CASSLSQGVIEQYF,TGTGCCAGCAGTTTGTCACAGGGGGTGATTGAGCAGTACTTC
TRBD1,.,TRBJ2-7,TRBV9,CASSVPFRTGGDYEQYF,TGTGCCAGCAGCGTCCCTTTCCGGACAGGGGGAGACTACGAGCAGTACTTC
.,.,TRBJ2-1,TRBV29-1,CSVEDWREEQFF,TGCAGCGTTGAAGATTGGAGAGAGGAGCAGTTCTTC
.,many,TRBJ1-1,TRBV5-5,CASSLVMGVTEAFF,TGTGCCAGCAGCTTGGTGATGGGGGTCACTGAAGCTTTCTTT
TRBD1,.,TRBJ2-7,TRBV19,CASTGAGTDIGEQYF,TGTGCCAGTACCGGCGCCGGGACAGACATCGGCGAGCAGTACTTC
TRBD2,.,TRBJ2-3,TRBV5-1,CASSLTSSSTDTQYF,TGCGCCAGCAGCCTGACTAGCTCTAGCACAGATACGCAGTATTTT
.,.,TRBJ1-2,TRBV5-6,CASSMAPGSPGNYTF,TGTGCCAGCAGTATGGCGCCAGGGAGCCCCGGGAACTACACCTTC
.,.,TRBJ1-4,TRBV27,CASSLSGWTDEKLFF,TGTGCCAGCAGTTTATCCGGCTGGACAGATGAAAAACTGTTTTTT
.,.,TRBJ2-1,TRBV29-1,CSVEGPGSYGQFF,TGCAGCGTTGAAGGCCCAGGCTCCTATGGGCAGTTCTTC
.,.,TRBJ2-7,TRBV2,CASSETRTVPLRDEQYF,TGTGCCAGCAGTGAGACGAGGACAGTGCCTCTAAGAGACGAGCAGTACTTC
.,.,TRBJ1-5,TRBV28,CASSFGSYSNQPQHF,TGTGCCAGCAGTTTCGGCTCTTATAGCAATCAGCCCCAGCATTTT
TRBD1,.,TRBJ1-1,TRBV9,CASSARTGDTEAFF,TGTGCCAGCAGCGCCAGGACAGGGGACACTGAAGCTTTCTTT
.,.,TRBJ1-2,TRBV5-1,CASSLARGYGYTF,TGCGCCAGCAGCTTGGCCCGGGGCTATGGCTACACCTTC
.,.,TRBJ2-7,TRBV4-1,CASSPGGGGVYEQYF,TGCGCCAGCAGTCCGGGGGGAGGGGGCGTCTACGAGCAGTACTTC
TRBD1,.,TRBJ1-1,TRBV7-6,CASSLVTGGGEAFF,TGTGCCAGCAGCTTAGTAACAGGGGGCGGGGAAGCTTTCTTT
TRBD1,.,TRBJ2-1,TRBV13,CASSERTGSYNEQFF,TGTGCCAGCAGCGAGAGGACAGGGAGCTACAATGAGCAGTTCTTC
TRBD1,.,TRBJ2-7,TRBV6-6,CASSLANRGNSDEQYF,TGTGCCAGCAGTCTAGCAAACAGGGGGAACTCGGACGAGCAGTACTTC
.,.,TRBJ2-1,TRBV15,CATSRGRQGEVGEQFF,TGTGCCACCAGCAGAGGTAGGCAGGGAGAAGTAGGTGAGCAGTTCTTC
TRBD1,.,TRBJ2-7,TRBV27,CASSPSTGTYEQYF,TGTGCCAGCAGCCCTTCGACAGGGACCTACGAGCAGTACTTC
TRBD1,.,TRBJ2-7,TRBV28,CASSTGTGLISYEQYF,TGTGCCAGCAGTACCGGGACAGGGTTAATATCCTACGAGCAGTACTTC
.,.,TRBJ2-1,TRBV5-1,CASSLGQENNEQFF,TGCGCCAGCAGCTTGGGACAGGAGAACAATGAGCAGTTCTTC
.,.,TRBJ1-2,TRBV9,CASSEAGFNYGYTF,TGTGCCAGCAGCGAGGCAGGTTTTAACTATGGCTACACCTTC
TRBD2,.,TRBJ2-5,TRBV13,CASSFGLAGLVGETQYF,TGTGCCAGCAGCTTTGGACTAGCGGGATTGGTCGGAGAGACCCAGTACTTC
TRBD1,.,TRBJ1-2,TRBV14,CASSQADRGYGYTF,TGTGCCAGCAGCCAAGCGGACAGGGGATATGGCTACACCTTC
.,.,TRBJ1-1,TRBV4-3,CASSPRDWGNTEAFF,TGCGCCAGCAGCCCAAGGGACTGGGGGAACACTGAAGCTTTCTTT
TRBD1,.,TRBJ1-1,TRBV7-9,CASSYKQGAGTEAFF,TGTGCCAGCAGCTACAAACAGGGGGCGGGAACTGAAGCTTTCTTT
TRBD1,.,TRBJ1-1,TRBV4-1,CASSPGTGLDTEAFF,TGCGCCAGCAGCCCCGGGACAGGGCTGGACACTGAAGCTTTCTTT
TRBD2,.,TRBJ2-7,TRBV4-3,CASSQDPSGGAYEQYF,TGCGCCAGCAGCCAAGATCCTAGCGGGGGGGCCTACGAGCAGTACTTC
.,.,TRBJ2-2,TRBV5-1,CASSLELVKAGELFF,TGCGCCAGCAGCTTGGAACTAGTCAAGGCCGGGGAGCTGTTTTTT
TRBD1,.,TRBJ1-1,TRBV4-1,CASSLHRGLNTEAFF,TGCGCCAGCAGCCTACACAGGGGGCTGAACACTGAAGCTTTCTTT
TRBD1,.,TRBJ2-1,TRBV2,CASSGEDRVHNEQFF,TGTGCCAGCAGTGGGGAGGACAGGGTACACAATGAGCAGTTCTTC
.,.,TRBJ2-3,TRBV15,CATSRDVQGTSTDTQYF,TGTGCCACCAGCAGAGATGTTCAGGGTACTAGCACAGATACGCAGTATTTT
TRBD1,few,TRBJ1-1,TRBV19,CASSSPGQGIAEAFF,TGTGCCAGTAGTTCCCCGGGACAGGGAATCGCTGAAGCTTTCTTT